This T cell receptor (beta chain) was profiled in a study of blood T cells in healthy people across ages. A J-beta primer mix and a sample-barcoded 5' primer were used in a second PCR of about 6 to 12 cycles. One entry per CDR3 protein results from TCRdb running MiXCR on the 5' RACE reads. The table includes approximately 900,000 distinct CDR3 sequences, roughly 28% detected once. J lost 5 bases, V lost 3 bases, and 13 bases had no gene match. The CDR3 sequence is 16 residues long. The V gene's germline CDR1 is SGHRS and CDR2 YFSETQ. This clonotype was seen a handful of times. This sample also belongs to another study, concerning T cells of mothers and their children. This second study says: With unrelated pairs as the comparison, related mother-child pairs had a slightly higher overlap that was not significant.

The sample taken for sequencing was blood. The chain links TRBV5-1 to TRBJ1-1, with 7 bases matching TRBD1. This TCR was recovered from a woman in her thirties or forties in good health. In DNA, the CDR3 is TGCGCCAGCAGCTCACAGGGGATTAAAATGGGGACTGAAGCTTTCTTT. As protein: CASSSQGIKMGTEAFF.